This TCR beta chain appears in the sequencing data of a study of beta chain features in type 1 diabetes. The study reverse transcribed the entire isolated RNA, so it sequenced expressed TCRB transcripts. Sequencing was performed with immunoSEQ multiplex PCR; in TCRdb, only in-frame clones are kept and a portion is missing. The table lists 140,000 or so clones, about 10% of them singletons. Only a few counts were recorded for this clone. The sample was naive CD4+ T cells from blood. The sequence came from a man between 18 and 29 years old in good health.

This chain's CDR3 is CSGRETAANTGELFF. The CDR3 nucleotides read TGCAGCGGAAGAGAAACGGCGGCGAACACCGGGGAGCTGTTTTTT. This chain uses TRBV29-1 with TRBJ2-2; unclear D gene. The CDR3 consists of 15 residues. CDR1 SQVTM and CDR2 ANQGSEA come from the germline V gene. V lost 7 bases and J 0 bases, leaving 15 bases between the germline ends.